This record covers a single T cell receptor (beta chain). This sample is part of a study of cytomegalovirus exposure and HLA in healthy donors. Whole-study context: A prior analysis found some 110 million unique TCR beta sequences from around 200 million T cells.

The CDR3 is made up of 17 amino acids. Germline loops: CDR1 SGHRS, CDR2 YFSETQ. V was clipped by 1 base and J by 0 bases; unmatched bases: 7. Vbeta (60) and Jbeta (13) primers were used in the PCR. Assay: immunoSEQ multiplex PCR; the TCRdb copy retains only in-frame clones and omits some. The sample gives 150,000 to 200,000 clones, around 78% of which show up once; roughly 2.1% is in the top ten. The sample comprised PBMCs. The TCR was taken from a woman aged 25 to 39 in good health and CMV-seropositive. The rearrangement joins TRBV5-1 to TRBJ2-3, with 8 bases that match TRBD1. Written as DNA, the CDR3 is TGCGCCAGCAGCTTGAGCCTGACAGGGGCCAGCACAGATACGCAGTATTTT. This gives the protein CASSLSLTGASTDTQYF. The full variable domain, rest sourced from reference TRBV5-1 and TRBJ2-3, is KAGVTQTPRYLIKTRGQQVTLSCSPISGHRSVSWYQQTPGQGLQFLFEYFSETQRNKGNFPGRFSGRQFSNSRSEMNVSTLELGDSALYLCASSLSLTGASTDTQYFGPGTRLTVL.